The 7 T cell receptor beta chains listed next were all sequenced from one sample in a study of blood T cell repertoires in COVID-19. Repertoires were generated with immunoSEQ multiplex PCR, while TCRdb's copy carries only in-frame clones and drops some. The data contain about 260,000 clones, more than 80% of them singletons. The sample comprised peripheral blood. These receptors originate from a woman aged 40 to 55 with acute or convalescent COVID-19.

The chain links TRBV19 to TRBJ2-7; a weak D match, TRBD2 (5 bases). The germline V gene encodes CDR1 LNHDA and CDR2 SQIVND (reference sequence). The CDR3 totals 15 residues. V shed 5 bases and J shed 3 bases, with 17 bases lying between them. CDR3 nucleotide sequence: TGTGCCAGTAGTCCTAGCCCAGGACGGAACTACGAGCAGTACGTC. Translating gives CASSPSPGRNYEQYV.

J is TRBJ1-6 and V is TRBV18; 11 bases line up with TRBD1. The CDR3 is 18 amino acids. Germline CDR1 and CDR2: KGHSH and LQKENI. Unmatched junction bases numbered 9, after V lost 3 bases and J lost 5 bases. The CDR3 spells CASSPKTGQGADNSPLHF. DNA of the CDR3: TGTGCCAGCTCACCGAAAACAGGACAGGGGGCCGATAATTCACCCCTCCACTTT. Using reference TRBV18 and TRBJ1-6 for the parts outside the CDR3, the full variable domain is NAGVMQNPRHLVRRRGQEARLRCSPMKGHSHVYWYRQLPEEGLKFMVYLQKENIIDESGMPKERFSAEFPKEGPSILRIQQVVRGDSAAYFCASSPKTGQGADNSPLHFGNGTRLTVT.

This sequence joins TRBV19 and TRBJ1-1, with TRBD1 as a possible D gene (6 bases). Trimming removed 6 bases from V and 0 bases from J, with 11 bases in between. Germline CDR1 is LNHDA and CDR2 is SQIVND (reference sequence). The length of the CDR3 is 14 residues. The CDR3 DNA is TGTGCCAGTAGGATCGGGACAATGAACACTGAAGCTTTCTTT. Translated: CASRIGTMNTEAFF.

The V call is TRBV5-1, the J call TRBJ2-3; 8 nucleotides agree with TRBD1. The CDR3 consists of 19 residues. The ends lost 0 bases at V and 1 base at J; junction bases unmatched: 13. The germline V gene encodes CDR1 SGHRS and CDR2 YFSETQ. In DNA, the CDR3 is TGCGCCAGCAGCTTGGAGGTAACCCGGGACAGGAGGGGCACAGATACGCAGTATTTT. This gives the protein CASSLEVTRDRRGTDTQYF.

The rearrangement links TRBV24-1 to TRBJ2-3, with TRBD1 as a possible D gene (6 bases). The V and J ends lost 5 bases and 6 bases respectively, with 17 bases between them. From germline, CDR1 is KGHDR and CDR2 SFDVKD. The CDR3 has 15 amino acids. As DNA, the CDR3 is TGTGCCACCAGTGCCCTTGGGACATCTTCGGATACGCAGTATTTT. It is translated as CATSALGTSSDTQYF.

The chain has TRBV2 and TRBJ2-1; D uncertain. Trimming cost V 6 bases and J 5 bases, with 11 bases left between them. The CDR3 has 13 amino acids. Germline loops: CDR1 SNHLY, CDR2 FYNNEI. DNA for the CDR3: TGTGCCAGCAGAAACTTTTCTAACAATGAGCAGTTCTTC. Translated, it gives CASRNFSNNEQFF.

The chain has TRBV11-2 and TRBJ1-2; TRBD1 matches 9 bases. The V and J ends lost 5 bases and 8 bases, in that order; junction bases with no gene match: 6. This CDR3 is built from 13 residues. The V gene's germline CDR1 is SGHAT and CDR2 FQNNGV. CDR3 sequence: CASSPGTGRGYTF. CDR3 nucleotide sequence: TGTGCCAGCAGCCCGGGGACAGGGAGAGGCTACACCTTC.